Shown below are 8 T cell receptor beta chains from a single sample sequenced in a study of T cells in localized non-small cell lung cancer. Clones were read by immunoSEQ multiplex PCR, and TCRdb kept only the in-frame ones, dropping some. The data contain tens of thousands of clones, roughly 90% of them singletons. Sequencing used peripheral blood, obtained before any cancer treatment. Every receptor here comes from a woman aged 35 to 70 with stage I lung adenocarcinoma.

The rearrangement uses TRBV20-1 and TRBJ2-7; D remains unclear. Germline loops: CDR1 DFQATT, CDR2 SNEGSKA (reference sequence). With 1 base removed from V and 4 bases from J, the gap between germline ends came to 5 bases. The CDR3 is made up of 11 amino acids. The CDR3, as DNA: TGCAGTGCTAGAGTAGGTTACGAGCAGTACTTC. This codes for CSARVGYEQYF.

CDR3 in DNA: TGTGCCTGGAGGCCGTCGGGGGGGGGCTGGCAGCCCCAGCATTTT. It codes for CAWRPSGGGWQPQHF. The V call is TRBV30, the J call TRBJ1-5, with D possibly being TRBD1 (6 bases). Deletions cut 3 bases from V and 7 bases from J, with 19 bases between. The CDR3 length is 15 residues. Germline assignment: CDR1 GTSNPN and CDR2 SVGIG (reference sequence).

This chain links TRBV6-1 with TRBJ2-7; D is tentatively TRBD1 or TRBD2 (5 bases each). This CDR3 spans 15 amino acids. Germline V gene sequence: CDR1 MNHNS, CDR2 SASEGT. The germline V and J ends were trimmed by 4 bases and 0 bases, with 13 bases remaining between them. Written as DNA, the CDR3 is TGTGCCAGCAGTGCCGGGGCCTATTCCTCCTACGAGCAGTACTTC. Encoded protein: CASSAGAYSSYEQYF.

V and J are TRBV28 and TRBJ1-3, with D perhaps matching TRBD1 (5 bases). This CDR3 comprises 14 residues. Germline V gene data show CDR1 as MDHEN and CDR2 as SYDVKM. Trimming removed 2 bases at V and 2 bases at J, with 7 bases between. Here the CDR3 reads CASSLTGAGNTIYF. The CDR3 DNA reads as TGTGCCAGCAGTTTAACGGGGGCTGGAAACACCATATATTTT.

The chain couples TRBV27 to TRBJ1-2; TRBD1 matches 10 bases. The CDR3 runs to 14 residues. V dropped 6 bases and J dropped 7; count of bases not matched to a gene: 8. CDR1 is MNHEY and CDR2 is SMNVEV in the germline V gene (reference sequence). CDR3 protein: CASSQATGGIGYTF. The CDR3 DNA is TGTGCCAGCAGCCAAGCGACAGGGGGCATTGGCTACACCTTC.

This clone has more than one count but fewer than ten. The genes are TRBV5-1 and TRBJ1-2; D remains unclear. V was shortened by 0 bases and J by 6 bases, with 6 bases between the two germline ends. The germline CDR1 and CDR2 sequences are SGHRS and YFSETQ. CDR3 size: 12 residues. The CDR3 sequence: CASSLAEDGYTF. The CDR3 DNA follows: TGCGCCAGCAGCTTGGCAGAGGATGGCTACACCTTC.

The V gene is TRBV28, the J gene TRBJ2-1; TRBD2 aligns across 10 bases. V trimming: 7 bases; J trimming: 8 bases; junction bases outside the gene matches: 11. The CDR3 has 15 residues. The germline CDR1 and CDR2 sequences are MDHEN and SYDVKM. Here the CDR3 DNA reads TGTGCCAGCATAAGGGCTAGCGGGAGTAGGGATGAGCAGTTCTTC. As protein: CASIRASGSRDEQFF.

The chain couples TRBV25-1 to TRBJ2-3; TRBD2 aligns across 13 bases. Germline values: CDR1 MGHDK, CDR2 SYGVNS. The CDR3 has 16 amino acids. Germline trimming cut 4 bases from V and 3 bases from J; bases unmatched to any gene: 4. The CDR3 here is CASSGTLAGGTDTQYF. The CDR3, as DNA: TGTGCCAGCAGTGGGACACTAGCGGGAGGGACAGATACGCAGTATTTT.